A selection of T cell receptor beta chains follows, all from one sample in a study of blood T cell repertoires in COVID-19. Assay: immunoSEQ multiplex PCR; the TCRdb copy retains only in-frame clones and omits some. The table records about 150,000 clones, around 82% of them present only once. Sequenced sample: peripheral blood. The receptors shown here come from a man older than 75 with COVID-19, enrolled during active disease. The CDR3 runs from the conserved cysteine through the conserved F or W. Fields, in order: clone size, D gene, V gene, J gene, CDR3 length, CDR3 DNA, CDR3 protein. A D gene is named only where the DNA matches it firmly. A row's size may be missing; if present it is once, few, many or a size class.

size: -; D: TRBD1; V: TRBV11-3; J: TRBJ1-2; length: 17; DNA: TGTGCCAGCAGCTACGAAAAAGGACCCGACAGGGATGATGGCTACACCTTC; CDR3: CASSYEKGPDRDDGYTF
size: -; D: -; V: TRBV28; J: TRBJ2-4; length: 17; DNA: TGTGCCAGCAAGCCCCCGGGACTTTCTAGAAGCAAAAACATTCAGTACTTC; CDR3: CASKPPGLSRSKNIQYF
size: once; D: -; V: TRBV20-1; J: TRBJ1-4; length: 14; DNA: TGCAGTGCTAGTGAGGGGACACCGGGCGAAAAACTGTTTTTT; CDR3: CSASEGTPGEKLFF
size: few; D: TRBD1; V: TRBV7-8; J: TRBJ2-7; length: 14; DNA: TGTGCCAGCAAGCCGGGACAGGGGGCCTACGAGCAGTACTTC; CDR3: CASKPGQGAYEQYF
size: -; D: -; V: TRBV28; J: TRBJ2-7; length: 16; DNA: TGTGCCAGCAGCATTCCCCCGGGCTACGGTACGGGGGAGCAGTACTTC; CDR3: CASSIPPGYGTGEQYF
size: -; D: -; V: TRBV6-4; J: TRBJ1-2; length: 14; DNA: TGTGCCAGCAGTGACTCGGGGACAAACTATGGCTACACCTTC; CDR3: CASSDSGTNYGYTF
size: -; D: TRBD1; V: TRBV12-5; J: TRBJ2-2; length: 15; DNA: TGTGCTAGTGGTTCACAGGGGCGAGACACCGGGGAGCTGTTTTTT; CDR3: CASGSQGRDTGELFF
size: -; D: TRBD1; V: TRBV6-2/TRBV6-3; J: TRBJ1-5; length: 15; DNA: TGTGCCAGCAGTCGACAGGGGGAAGGCAATCAGCCCCAGCATTTT; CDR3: CASSRQGEGNQPQHF
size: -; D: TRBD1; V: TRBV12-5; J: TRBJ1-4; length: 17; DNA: TGTGCTAGTGGTCCGGCTCCGTCGGGACAGCCAAGTGAAAAACTGTTTTTT; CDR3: CASGPAPSGQPSEKLFF
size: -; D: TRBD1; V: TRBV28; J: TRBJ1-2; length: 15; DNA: TGTGCCAGCAGTTCCAAGGGACAGGGGCACGGTGGCTACACCTTC; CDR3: CASSSKGQGHGGYTF
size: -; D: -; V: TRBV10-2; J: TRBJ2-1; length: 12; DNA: TGCGCCAGCAGTGCAATGTCGGATGAGCAGTTCTTC; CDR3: CASSAMSDEQFF